This T cell receptor (beta chain) originates from a study of blood T cell repertoires in COVID-19. Across the study: Acute and convalescent COVID-19 samples came from the United States, Italy and Spain. In each case, the material was cDNA or gDNA derived from T cells, B-cell-depleted T cells, or PBMCs.

Per the study methods: Quantification of nucleated cells was approximated via reference gene primer amplification. Produced via immunoSEQ multiplex PCR; TCRdb's table is partial and in-frame only. That table supplies the V and J calls and clone size; D and trimming were determined from the DNA. The data contain more than 150,000 clones, approximately 86% of them seen just once; the ten biggest clones take up around 8.2%. CDR3 length: 17 residues. The germline gives CDR1 LNHDA, CDR2 SQIVND (reference sequence). The V gene end was trimmed by 7 bases and the J gene end by 0 bases; junction bases not matched to a gene: 8.

The sequenced sample was peripheral blood. The chain carries TRBV19 and TRBJ1-6, with 8 bases matching TRBD1. The receptor's source is a man aged 60 to 75 with acute or convalescent COVID-19. CDR3 nucleotide sequence: TGTGCCAGTACTCCCGACAGGGGAAGCTCCTATAATTCACCCCTCCACTTT. Protein sequence: CASTPDRGSSYNSPLHF.